The 12 T cell receptor beta chains below come from one sample, sequenced in a study of T-cell memory formation after mild COVID-19. Using its own MiXCR run on the 5' RACE reads, TCRdb lists one record per CDR3 protein. The sample shows roughly 560,000 distinct CDR3 sequences, about a fifth of them seen only once. The sequenced material came from PBMCs or a T cell subset sorted from them (not recorded which). All receptors come from an adult woman who had mild COVID-19 (a few samples of this study predate the infection). Cell type and time point are not known.

This clonotype was counted many times. The chain carries TRBV28 and TRBJ2-7; TRBD1 aligns across 7 bases. The CDR3 loop spans 15 amino acids. Germline V gene sequence: CDR1 MDHEN, CDR2 SYDVKM. V gave up 7 bases and J gave up 1 base; unmatched junction bases: 10. The CDR3 here is CASTSIMGQSYEQYF. CDR3 nucleotide sequence: TGTGCCAGCACCTCCATTATGGGACAGTCCTACGAGCAGTACTTC.

This chain connects TRBV5-1 to TRBJ1-2; D perhaps matches TRBD1 (5 bases). The length of the CDR3 is 14 residues. Trimming cost V 0 bases and J 4 bases, with 10 bases left between them. CDR1 and CDR2 from the germline V gene are SGHRS and YFSETQ. For the CDR3, the DNA is TGCGCCAGCAGCTTGGAGGGGAGTACCTATGGCTACACCTTC. It translates to CASSLEGSTYGYTF.

This clonotype was seen a handful of times. This chain uses TRBV24-1 with TRBJ1-2; 7 nucleotides align to TRBD1. Germline CDR1 is KGHDR and CDR2 is SFDVKD. Trimming took 0 bases from V and 0 from J; bases not matched to a gene: 0. The length of the CDR3 is 15 residues. The CDR3 loop reads CATSDLQGANYGYTF. CDR3 nucleotides: TGTGCCACCAGTGATTTGCAGGGGGCTAACTATGGCTACACCTTC.

This clonotype was counted only a few times. This chain connects TRBV15 to TRBJ1-5; no clear D gene. This CDR3 is built from 14 residues. Per the germline V gene, CDR1 is LNHNV and CDR2 is YYDKDF (reference sequence). V was cut by 0 bases and J by 7 bases, with 10 bases left in between. The chain's CDR3 is CATSREGSRQPQHF. The CDR3 DNA follows: TGTGCCACCAGCAGAGAAGGGTCTAGGCAGCCCCAGCATTTT.

This clonotype was counted a few times. This rearrangement joins TRBV24-1 to TRBJ2-2; the D is unclear. Germline V gene data show CDR1 as KGHDR and CDR2 as SFDVKD. This CDR3 has 15 residues. V dropped 4 bases and J dropped 6 bases, with 14 bases sitting between them. In nucleotides, the CDR3 is TGTGCCACCAGTGACCCCAGCAGGCCTCCCGGGGAGCTGTTTTTT. Its translation: CATSDPSRPPGELFF.

This clonotype has just a few counts. V and J are TRBV5-6 and TRBJ1-2; a possible D gene is TRBD1 (5 bases). V lost 0 bases to trimming and J lost 6 bases, with 12 bases between them. The CDR3 has 14 residues. CDR1 is SGHDT, CDR2 YYEEEE, per germline. The CDR3 nucleotides are TGTGCCAGCAGCTTGGTGTCCAGAGGGGATGGCTACACCTTC. The encoded protein is CASSLVSRGDGYTF.

The DNA of the CDR3 is TGTGCCAGCAGCCAAGTGGACAGTTTCAACTATGGCTACACCTTC. Amino acids: CASSQVDSFNYGYTF. The chain carries TRBV14 and TRBJ1-2; tentatively, D is TRBD1 (6 bases). The germline CDR1 and CDR2 sequences are SGHDN and FVKESK. This CDR3 contains 15 residues. Between the trimmed V and J ends, which lost 1 base and 2 bases, there was a span of 11 bases.

The chain carries TRBV20-1 and TRBJ1-2, with 7 positions matching TRBD1. J was trimmed by 4 bases and V by 3 bases; bases with no gene match: 11. CDR3 length: 15 amino acids. Germline V gene lookup returns CDR1 DFQATT and CDR2 SNEGSKA (reference sequence). CDR3 bases: TGCAGTGCTAGCTCCGGGACAGTCGGTACCTATGGCTACACCTTC. Translated, it gives CSASSGTVGTYGYTF.

This chain links TRBV4-2 with TRBJ1-1; D unclear. CDR3 size: 14 residues. Germline assignment: CDR1 LGHNA and CDR2 YNFKEQ. The V gene lost 4 bases and the J gene lost 1 base, with 10 bases spanning the gap. CDR3 protein: CASSPLITNTEAFF. The DNA for the CDR3 is TGTGCCAGCAGCCCGTTGATTACGAACACTGAAGCTTTCTTT.

This chain connects TRBV12-3 or TRBV12-4 to TRBJ2-3; the match to TRBD2 covers 7 bases. CDR3 size: 17 residues. V lost 5 bases, J lost 4 bases, and 15 bases stayed unmatched. The CDR3 DNA reads as TGTGCCAGCAGTGGGCTAGCGGCGGTTGGTGCGGCAGATACGCAGTATTTT. This codes for CASSGLAAVGAADTQYF.

V is TRBV6-1 and J is TRBJ2-3; D is ambiguous. V lost 8 bases to trimming and J lost 5 bases, with 14 bases between them. Per germline, CDR1 MNHNS and CDR2 SASEGT. The CDR3 runs to 13 residues. Written as DNA, the CDR3 is TGTGCCAGCCCCGGATCTGGGGTAGATACGCAGTATTTT. Its translation: CASPGSGVDTQYF.

The chain has TRBV6-5 and TRBJ1-1, with a weak D call TRBD1 (5 bases). Germline values: CDR1 MNHEY, CDR2 SVGAGI. The CDR3 sequence is 13 residues long. V lost 0 bases and J lost 8, with 10 bases in between. CDR3 coding DNA: TGTGCCAGCAGTTACTCGGATCGGACAGAAGCTTTCTTT. The encoded protein is CASSYSDRTEAFF.